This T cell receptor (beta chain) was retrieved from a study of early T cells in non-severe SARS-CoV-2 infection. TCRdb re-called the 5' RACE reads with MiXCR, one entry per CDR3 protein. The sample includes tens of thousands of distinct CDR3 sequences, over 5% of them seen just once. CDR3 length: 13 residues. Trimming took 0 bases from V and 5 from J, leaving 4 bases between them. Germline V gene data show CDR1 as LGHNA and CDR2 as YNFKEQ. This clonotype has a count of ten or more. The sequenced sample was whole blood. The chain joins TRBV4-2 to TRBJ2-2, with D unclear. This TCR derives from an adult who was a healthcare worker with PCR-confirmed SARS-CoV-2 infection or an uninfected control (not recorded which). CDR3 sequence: CASSQEQTGELFF. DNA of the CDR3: TGTGCCAGCAGCCAAGAACAAACCGGGGAGCTGTTTTTT.